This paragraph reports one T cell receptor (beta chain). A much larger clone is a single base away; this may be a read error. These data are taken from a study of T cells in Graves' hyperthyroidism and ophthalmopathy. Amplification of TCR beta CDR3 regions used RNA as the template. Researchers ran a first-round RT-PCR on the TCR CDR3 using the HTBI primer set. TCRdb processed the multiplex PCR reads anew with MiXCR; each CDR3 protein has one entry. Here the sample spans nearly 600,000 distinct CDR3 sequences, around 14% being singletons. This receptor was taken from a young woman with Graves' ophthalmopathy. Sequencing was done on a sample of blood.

In DNA, the CDR3 is TGTGCCAGCAGTCCGGTGGACAGGGGACCTTACAATGAGCAGTTCTTC. Translated, it gives CASSPVDRGPYNEQFF. This chain links TRBV28 with TRBJ2-1; 9 bases match TRBD1. The germline V gene has CDR1 MDHEN and CDR2 SYDVKM. This CDR3 is 16 amino acids long. The V gene end was trimmed by 5 bases and the J gene end by 4 bases; junction bases not matched to a gene: 9.